Here is one T cell receptor beta chain with its context. The antigen this receptor binds is unknown. This sample stems from a study of CXCR3-negative and CXCR3-positive naive CD8 T cells (dated by TCRdb to between 2018 and 2021). Looking at the study overall: In total, some 140 million TRB reads were obtained, or roughly 1.5 +/- 0.3 million reads per library. Data from some twelve donors, pooled across two independent experiments, went into the diversity and physicochemical repertoire analyses. TRBV-TRBJ cluster analysis included naive subsets from 5 donors and memory cells from 3 donors. General conclusions and limits of the study: Because surface CD5, which has been linked to self-reactivity in mice, was comparable between naive subsets, TCR interaction strength was also inferred from TRB CDR3 physicochemical properties. Because CXCR3 expression was partially decreased after cryopreservation, freshly isolated PBMCs were used for most assays. Naive CXCR3-negative and CXCR3-positive cells from the same donor showed similar TRBV-TRBJ usage, whereas memory cells showed distinct patterns. Repertoire diversity was comparably high in both naive subsets but much lower in memory CD8+ T cells. Compared with CXCR3-negative naive cells, CXCR3-positive naive cells had TRB CDR3s with higher hydrophobicity (lower Kidera factor 4), lower energy, and higher strength and volume indices.

For CDR1 and CDR2, the germline V gene lists SGHVS and FNYEAQ. Taken from cysteine to phenylalanine, the CDR3 has 17 residues. No DNA appears here. TCRdb shows the sequencer as NextSeq 550. The Human TCR Profiling Kit (MiLaboratory) was used to prepare UMI-labeled 5' RACE TRB cDNA libraries. The full amount of extracted RNA was used for cDNA synthesis, and the full amount of resulting cDNA was used for PCR amplification. Libraries were prepared in parallel using an identical number of PCR cycles. The published analysis was carried out like this. About 50,000 +/- 10,000 unique UMI-labeled TRB cDNA molecules per library were extracted with MIGEC and MiXCR, with at least two reads per UMI required. On average, each library contained approximately 40,000 +/- 10,000 functional in-frame TRB CDR3 nucleotide clonotypes without stop codons. After downsampling to 5000 UMI-labeled TRB molecules per sample, diversity metrics, including normalized Shannon-Wiener and Chao1, were computed in VDJtools. Clonotype-size-weighted physicochemical properties of the central five CDR3 residues (interaction energy, strength, volume and Kidera factor 4) were computed in VDJtools. TCRdb reprocessed the raw reads; every CDR3 protein sequence is a single record, and DNA is not supplied. TCRdb, not the authors, supplied the V and J calls. The sample has around 140,000 distinct CDR3 sequences on record. Of the sample, 0.41% falls within the top ten clones.

For every CD8+ T cell subset, under 350,000 cells were flow-sorted straight into RLT lysis buffer, and each subset was sorted in triplicate. Naive CD8+ T cells were defined stringently as CD45RO-CCR7+CD27+CD95- to exclude memory contaminants. Peripheral blood mononuclear cells were isolated from buffy coats by standard density gradient centrifugation. A FACSAria III was used to flow-sort naive CXCR3-negative and CXCR3-positive CD8+ T cells. Total RNA was extracted from sorted cells using an RNeasy Mini Kit. The sequence is built from TRBV7-6 and TRBJ2-3; TCRdb lists TRBD2, though no DNA is available to test this call. The sample taken for sequencing was naive CXCR3+ CD8+ T cells from blood. The cell subset or site label of this sample denotes: CD45RO-CCR7+CD27+CD95- naive CD8+ T cells expressing CXCR3 (TNR3+). The sequence was obtained from a human donor in good health. Some clones in this sample may be carry-over from other donors' samples. CDR3 protein: CASSSGTTHHSTDTQYF.